These T cell receptor beta chains were read from a single sample in a study of T cell responses to AZD1222 COVID-19 vaccine. Clones were read by immunoSEQ multiplex PCR, and TCRdb kept only the in-frame ones, dropping some. The table includes 100,000 or so clones, 65% to 90% detected once. The specimen comprised peripheral blood, sampled on day 0 of AZD1222 vaccination. The receptors were gathered from an adult in good health. CDR3s include the opening cysteine and the closing phenylalanine or tryptophan. Fields, in order: CDR3 length, D gene, J gene, V gene, clone size, CDR3 protein, CDR3 DNA. The D gene is left open where the match is weak. Clone size is shown for a subset of rows, as once, few, many or a class of expanded clone.

15,NA,TRBJ1-5,TRBV7-2,NA,CASSGGGYSNQPQHF,TGTGCCAGCAGCGGAGGCGGGTATAGCAATCAGCCCCAGCATTTT
17,NA,TRBJ1-3,TRBV7-9,once,CASSPTGVDPNGNTIYF,TGTGCCAGCAGCCCGACAGGTGTGGACCCAAACGGAAACACCATATATTTT
18,TRBD1,TRBJ2-7,TRBV2,NA,CASSQDRGLGLFSYEQYF,TGTGCCAGCAGTCAAGACAGGGGGCTAGGGTTATTCTCCTACGAGCAGTACTTC
14,TRBD2,TRBJ2-1,TRBV7-6,once,CASSPRTSLNEQFF,TGTGCCAGCAGCCCTAGGACTAGCCTCAATGAGCAGTTCTTC
13,NA,TRBJ2-7,TRBV7-8,NA,CASSPRIEGEQYF,TGTGCCAGCAGCCCGCGGATCGAGGGCGAGCAGTACTTC
15,NA,TRBJ2-7,TRBV6-6,NA,CASTPEDRFYYEQYF,TGTGCCAGCACCCCCGAAGACAGGTTTTACTACGAGCAGTACTTC
15,NA,TRBJ2-6,TRBV6-6,NA,CASTGQSSGANVLTF,TGTGCCAGCACTGGGCAAAGCTCTGGGGCCAACGTCCTGACTTTC
15,TRBD1,TRBJ1-1,TRBV4-2,NA,CASSQDNDRGRPAFF,TGTGCCAGCAGCCAAGATAACGACAGGGGGCGACCAGCTTTCTTT
17,TRBD2,TRBJ2-7,TRBV29-1,NA,CSGTLRVSGGTSYEQYF,TGCAGCGGCACCCTTAGAGTGAGCGGGGGGACCTCCTACGAGCAGTACTTC
15,NA,TRBJ1-1,TRBV3-1/TRBV3-2,once,CASRRLREPNTEAFF,TGTGCCAGCAGACGGCTTCGGGAACCTAACACTGAAGCTTTCTTT
16,NA,TRBJ1-5,TRBV2,NA,CASSADGGIRNQPQHF,TGTGCCAGCAGTGCCGATGGGGGTATTCGCAATCAGCCCCAGCATTTT
14,TRBD2,TRBJ2-7,TRBV4-1,NA,CASRDRVSGRRQYF,TGCGCCAGCAGGGACCGTGTTAGCGGGAGACGGCAGTACTTC
13,NA,TRBJ1-2,TRBV9,NA,CASSMTQNYGYTF,TGTGCCAGCAGCATGACACAAAACTATGGCTACACCTTC
14,TRBD2,TRBJ2-1,TRBV5-1,NA,CASSLGSLAGEQFF,TGCGCCAGCAGCTTGGGATCACTAGCGGGTGAGCAGTTCTTC
13,NA,TRBJ2-2,TRBV11-1,NA,CASSSFRAGELFF,TGTGCCAGCAGCTCTTTCCGCGCCGGGGAGCTGTTTTTT
13,NA,TRBJ2-7,TRBV24-1,NA,CATSEGHTYEQYF,TGTGCCACCAGTGAAGGACACACCTACGAGCAGTACTTC
16,TRBD2,TRBJ2-1,TRBV12-5,NA,CASGLVPGRLLGEQFF,TGTGCTAGTGGTTTGGTTCCCGGGAGGCTCCTCGGTGAGCAGTTCTTC
14,NA,TRBJ1-6,TRBV6-5,NA,CASTGRSYNSPLHF,TGTGCCAGCACCGGGCGCTCCTATAATTCACCCCTCCACTTT
13,NA,TRBJ2-3,TRBV5-1,once,CASSRGGTDTQYF,TGCGCCAGCAGCCGTGGGGGCACAGATACGCAGTATTTT
12,NA,TRBJ1-1,TRBV10-3,NA,CAISGDRNEAFF,TGTGCCATCAGTGGGGACCGTAATGAAGCTTTCTTT
12,TRBD1,TRBJ2-1,TRBV27,NA,CASRTGGGEQFF,TGTGCCAGCCGGACAGGGGGCGGTGAGCAGTTCTTC
15,NA,TRBJ2-2,TRBV4-3,NA,CASSQAPQGTGELFF,TGCGCCAGCAGCCAGGCCCCCCAGGGTACCGGGGAGCTGTTTTTT
13,NA,TRBJ1-3,TRBV7-2,NA,CASSLYQGNTIYF,TGTGCCAGCAGCCTTTACCAGGGAAACACCATATATTTT
17,NA,TRBJ2-1,TRBV27,NA,CASSSATSAVVWDEQFF,TGTGCCAGCAGTTCGGCGACTAGTGCAGTGGTCTGGGATGAGCAGTTCTTC
13,NA,TRBJ1-1,TRBV19,NA,CATRQALNLEAFF,TGTGCCACCCGACAGGCCCTTAACCTTGAAGCTTTCTTT
14,TRBD1,TRBJ1-5,TRBV18,NA,CASSPGQGGQPQHF,TGTGCCAGCTCACCGGGACAGGGAGGTCAGCCCCAGCATTTT
16,NA,TRBJ2-1,TRBV12-2,NA,CASRSPTSMDSNEQFF,TGTGCAAGTCGCTCCCCGACTAGTATGGATTCCAATGAGCAGTTCTTC
15,TRBD1,TRBJ1-5,TRBV30,NA,CAWSVPGTVNQPQHF,TGTGCCTGGAGTGTACCAGGGACAGTCAATCAGCCCCAGCATTTT
14,TRBD1,TRBJ1-2,TRBV7-9,NA,CASSLGQGGYGYTF,TGTGCCAGCAGCTTAGGACAGGGGGGATATGGCTACACCTTC
15,TRBD2,TRBJ2-1,TRBV7-9,NA,CASSLVAGGRDEQFF,TGTGCCAGCAGCTTAGTAGCGGGGGGCCGGGATGAGCAGTTCTTC
14,NA,TRBJ2-5,TRBV11-3,once,CASSPLYPKETQYF,TGTGCCAGCAGCCCATTATACCCGAAAGAGACCCAGTACTTC
15,NA,TRBJ2-1,TRBV11-3,NA,CASSLRRAGYNEQFF,TGTGCCAGCAGCTTAAGGCGGGCGGGTTACAATGAGCAGTTCTTC
16,NA,TRBJ2-1,TRBV9,NA,CASSVGSRVSYNEQFF,TGTGCCAGCAGCGTAGGTTCCAGAGTTTCCTACAATGAGCAGTTCTTC
18,NA,TRBJ2-4,TRBV2,NA,CASSERWAGASAKNIQYF,TGTGCCAGCAGTGAACGGTGGGCCGGCGCTTCGGCCAAAAACATTCAGTACTTC
16,NA,TRBJ1-5,TRBV2,NA,CASREDTGISNQPQHF,TGTGCCAGCAGAGAGGACACAGGGATTAGCAATCAGCCCCAGCATTTT
15,NA,TRBJ1-4,TRBV7-3,NA,CASSKGPGTNEKLFF,TGTGCCAGCAGCAAAGGACCCGGGACTAATGAAAAACTGTTTTTT
13,NA,TRBJ1-6,TRBV6-2/TRBV6-3,few,CASSYQGNSPLHF,TGTGCCAGCAGTTATCAGGGGAATTCACCCCTCCACTTT
14,NA,TRBJ1-6,TRBV5-4,NA,CASSSGIYNSPLHF,TGTGCCAGCAGTTCCGGGATCTATAATTCACCCCTCCACTTT
14,NA,TRBJ1-2,TRBV24-1,NA,CATSDGGMFYGYTF,TGTGCCACCAGTGATGGGGGAATGTTCTATGGCTACACCTTC
13,TRBD1,TRBJ1-2,TRBV27,once,CASSRDSWHGYTF,TGTGCCAGCAGTCGGGACAGTTGGCATGGCTACACCTTC
15,NA,TRBJ1-4,TRBV6-5,once,CASKSAWGFGEKLFF,TGTGCCAGCAAGTCGGCGTGGGGATTCGGTGAAAAACTGTTTTTT
19,NA,TRBJ2-6,TRBV19,NA,CASSSRAGTPQFGANVLTF,TGTGCCAGTAGTAGCCGAGCCGGGACACCTCAATTCGGGGCCAACGTCCTGACTTTC
13,NA,TRBJ2-1,TRBV6-5,NA,CASRSDTTDEQFF,TGTGCCAGCAGATCGGACACGACGGATGAGCAGTTCTTC
13,NA,TRBJ2-7,TRBV6-5,NA,CASSTTVAYEQYF,TGTGCCAGCAGTACGACAGTGGCCTACGAGCAGTACTTC
14,NA,TRBJ2-5,TRBV7-8,NA,CASSLVTPQETQYF,TGTGCCAGCAGCTTAGTGACGCCCCAGGAGACCCAGTACTTC
15,TRBD2,TRBJ2-7,TRBV2,NA,CASSESGGASNEQYF,TGTGCCAGCAGTGAAAGCGGGGGGGCCTCCAACGAGCAGTACTTC
14,TRBD1,TRBJ1-2,TRBV7-9,NA,CASSPAGTGYGYTF,TGTGCCAGCAGCCCCGCCGGGACAGGATATGGCTACACCTTC
16,TRBD2,TRBJ2-3,TRBV6-5,few,CASSYTASGTTDTQYF,TGTGCCAGCAGTTATACGGCTAGCGGGACCACAGATACGCAGTATTTT
16,TRBD1,TRBJ1-5,TRBV6-1,once,CASSVIQGASNQPQHF,TGTGCCAGCAGTGTGATTCAGGGGGCGAGCAATCAGCCCCAGCATTTT